This T cell receptor (beta chain) comes out of a study of T cells in Graves' hyperthyroidism and ophthalmopathy (dated by TCRdb to between 2018 and 2020). A note on the overall study: Peripheral blood was sampled at the time of initial diagnosis, prior to any treatment. An independent validation cohort of under 20 hyperthyroidism patients and some 15 patients who later progressed to ophthalmopathy tested prospective prediction of ophthalmopathy. In roughly six Graves' hyperthyroidism patients, the study also compared T-cell repertoires from thyroid tissue with T-cell repertoires from blood. After blood sampling, hyperthyroidism patients were treated with methimazole at a starting dose of 30 mg daily, and ophthalmopathy patients were treated with high-dose intravenous methylprednisolone. The paper reports TCR Vbeta CDR3 sequencing of over 120 peripheral blood samples: over 40 ophthalmopathy, 75 to 80 hyperthyroidism and 17 progressor patients. The 100 or so discovery patients were divided at random into training and test sets in a 7:3 ratio. A discovery cohort of roughly 96 patients, roughly 43 with Graves' ophthalmopathy and about 58 with stable Graves' hyperthyroidism, was used to find distinguishing TCR V-J signatures.

Ophthalmopathy patients had moderately to severely active disease, with a Clinical Activity Score of 3 or more, a NOSPECS grade of 4 or more, and a disease duration of less than 3 months. Any patient with an uncontrolled infection, another autoimmune disease, pregnancy or lactation was excluded. Clinical symptoms, serum thyroxine and TRAb, thyroid ultrasound, and orbital computed tomography formed the basis for the diagnoses. Ficoll-Paque density gradient centrifugation was used to isolate PBMCs from about 9.4 ml of fresh peripheral blood. Trizol reagent was used to extract total RNA, and RNA quality was then checked on an Agilent 2100 Bioanalyzer. This clonotype was seen ten or more times. Its antigen specificity is not known. No base quality information exists; no much larger clone differs at one position. What the research found in general, with its limitations: Most expanded thyroid clonotypes (frequency above 0.001) were also detected in blood, suggesting blood repertoires may reflect thyroid immune responses. Sample size was not statistically predetermined, and blinding of investigators to group allocation was not performed. During validation, the model predicted progression to ophthalmopathy a median of roughly 7.1 months ahead of onset, with 60% to 71% sensitivity and about 75% specificity. A 13 V-J signature model separated ophthalmopathy from stable hyperthyroidism, with about 90% sensitivity and 81% to 82% specificity in cross-validation and 80%/75% in testing.

TCR beta CDR3 regions were amplified from RNA transcripts. For the first round of RT-PCR on the TCR CDR3, the HTBI primer set was used together with the Qiagen OneStep RT-PCR kit. Libraries were constructed in a second round of multiplex PCR, after which size selection and purification were performed. Paired-end sequencing of the libraries was performed with 100 bp reads on an Illumina HiSeq2000. In the paper's pipeline: SOAPnuke was used to process the raw data, with reads discarded if the reads contained adapters or uncalled bases, had a mean Phred below 15, or lacked an exact constant-primer or identifier match. High-quality paired reads were merged using COPE v1.2.5, and each unique nucleotide sequence was defined as a clonotype. Clonotypes were aligned to IMGT TRBV, TRBD and TRBJ reference segments using MiTCR v1.1. Only V-J combinations with frequency above 0.0001, covering about 99% of repertoires, were analysed. A TCS score was defined as the ratio between F50 (clonal expansion) and ExV (chaos), using BLOSUM62-based TCRdist between CDR3 peptides within each V-J. Welch's t-statistics and random forest reduced around 520 V-J features to fewer than 15, which were used in a naive Bayes classifier (R e1071). The public reads were quality trimmed at Q25 with fastp and then assembled into clones with MiXCR by TCRdb, keeping productive beta chains. CDR3 protein sequences are deduplicated, and each keeps its most common genes and DNA. Clone size and V and J calls follow TCRdb, not the original study. Present in this sample are about 600,000 distinct CDR3 sequences, around 15% of which were seen just once. The biggest ten clones account for 2.5% to 4% of the sample.

The CDR3 numbers 16 residues from cysteine through phenylalanine. The sequence is cut down to CDR3 DNA, 48 bases in frame from base 1. Trimming takes 1 base off V and 1 base off J; junction bases not matched to a gene: 5. From a lookup of the germline V gene, CDR1 and CDR2 are SGHNT and YENEEA. The clonotype originates from a woman in her thirties or forties with Graves' ophthalmopathy. Here the chain combines TRBV11-3 and TRBJ1-1, and 8 bases in between align with TRBD1. Sequencing input: blood. The CDR3 region has the sequence CASSLGQGRRNTEAFF. The sequence in DNA is TGTGCCAGCAGCTTAGGACAGGGGAGAAGGAACACTGAAGCTTTCTTT.